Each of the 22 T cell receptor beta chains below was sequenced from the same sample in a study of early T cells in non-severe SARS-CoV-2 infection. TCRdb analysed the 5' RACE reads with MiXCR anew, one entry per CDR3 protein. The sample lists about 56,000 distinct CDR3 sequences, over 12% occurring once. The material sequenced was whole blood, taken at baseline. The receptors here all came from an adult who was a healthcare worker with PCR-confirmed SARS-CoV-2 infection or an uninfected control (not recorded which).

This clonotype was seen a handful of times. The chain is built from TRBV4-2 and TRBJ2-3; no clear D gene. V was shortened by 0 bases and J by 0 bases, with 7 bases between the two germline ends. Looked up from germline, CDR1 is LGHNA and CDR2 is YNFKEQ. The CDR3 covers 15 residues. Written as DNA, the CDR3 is TGTGCCAGCAGCCAAGACGGAGTTAGCACAGATACGCAGTATTTT. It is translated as CASSQDGVSTDTQYF.

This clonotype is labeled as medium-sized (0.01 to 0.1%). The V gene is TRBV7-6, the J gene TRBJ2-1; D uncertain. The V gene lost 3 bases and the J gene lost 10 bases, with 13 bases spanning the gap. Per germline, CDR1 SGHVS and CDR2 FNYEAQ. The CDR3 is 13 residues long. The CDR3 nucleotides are TGTGCCAGCAGCTTGGGTCCTTCTCTCGAGCAGTTCTTC. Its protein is CASSLGPSLEQFF.

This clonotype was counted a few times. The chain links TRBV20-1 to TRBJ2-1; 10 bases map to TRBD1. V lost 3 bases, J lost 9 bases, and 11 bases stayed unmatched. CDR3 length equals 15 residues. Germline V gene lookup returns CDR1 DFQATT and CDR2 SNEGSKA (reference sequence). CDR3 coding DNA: TGCAGTGCTAGTCGCCCGGGACAGGGGTGGAGTGAGCAGTTCTTC. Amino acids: CSASRPGQGWSEQFF.

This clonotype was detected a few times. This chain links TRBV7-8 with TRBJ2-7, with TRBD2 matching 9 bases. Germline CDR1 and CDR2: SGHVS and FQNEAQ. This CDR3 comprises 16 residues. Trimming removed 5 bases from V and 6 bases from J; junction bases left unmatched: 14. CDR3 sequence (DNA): TGTGCCAGCAGCCATCAGTTAGCGGGGGACGAAGTCGAGCAGTACTTC. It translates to CASSHQLAGDEVEQYF.

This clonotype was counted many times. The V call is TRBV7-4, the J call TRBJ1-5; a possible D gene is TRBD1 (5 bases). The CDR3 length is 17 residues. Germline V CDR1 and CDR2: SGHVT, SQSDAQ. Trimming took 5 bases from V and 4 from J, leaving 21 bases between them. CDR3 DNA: TGTGCCAGCAGCCTCTCCCCTACGAGACAGTCTAATCAGCCCCAGCATTTT. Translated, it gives CASSLSPTRQSNQPQHF. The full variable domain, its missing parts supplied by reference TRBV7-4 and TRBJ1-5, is GAGVSQSPRYKVAKRGRDVALRCDSISGHVTLYWYRQTLGQGSEVLTYSQSDAQRDKSGRPSGRFSAERPERSVSTLKIQRTEQGDSAVYLCASSLSPTRQSNQPQHFGDGTRLSIL.

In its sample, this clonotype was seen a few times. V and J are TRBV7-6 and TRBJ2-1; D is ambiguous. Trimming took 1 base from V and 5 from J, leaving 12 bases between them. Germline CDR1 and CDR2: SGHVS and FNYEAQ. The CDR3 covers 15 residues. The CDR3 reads CASSLDEGYHNEQFF. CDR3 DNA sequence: TGTGCCAGCAGCTTAGATGAAGGGTACCACAATGAGCAGTTCTTC.

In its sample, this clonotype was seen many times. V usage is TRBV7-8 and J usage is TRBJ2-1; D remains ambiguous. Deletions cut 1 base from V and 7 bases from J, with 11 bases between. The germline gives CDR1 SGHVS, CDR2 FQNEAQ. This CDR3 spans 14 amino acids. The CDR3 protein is CASSLEVTRNEQFF. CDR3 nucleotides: TGTGCCAGCAGCTTAGAGGTCACAAGAAATGAGCAGTTCTTC. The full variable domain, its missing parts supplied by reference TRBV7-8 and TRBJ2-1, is GAGVSQSPRYKVAKRGQDVALRCDPISGHVSLFWYQQALGQGPEFLTYFQNEAQLDKSGLPSDRFFAERPEGSVSTLKIQRTQQEDSAVYLCASSLEVTRNEQFFGPGTRLTVL.

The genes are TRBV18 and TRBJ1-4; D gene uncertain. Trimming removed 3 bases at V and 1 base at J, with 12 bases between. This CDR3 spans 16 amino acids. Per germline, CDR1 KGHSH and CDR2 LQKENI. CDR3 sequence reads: CASSPPGSLTNEKLFF. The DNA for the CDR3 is TGTGCCAGCTCACCTCCCGGGAGCCTAACTAATGAAAAACTGTTTTTT.

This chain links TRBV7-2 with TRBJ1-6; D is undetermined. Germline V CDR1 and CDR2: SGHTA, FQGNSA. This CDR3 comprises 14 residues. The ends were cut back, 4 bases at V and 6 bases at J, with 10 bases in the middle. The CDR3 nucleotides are TGTGCCAGCAGCTCCCAGCGATTTAATTCACCCCTCCACTTT. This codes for CASSSQRFNSPLHF.

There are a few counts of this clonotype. CDR3: CASSPGLAAFGDTQYF. The DNA of the CDR3 is TGTGCCAGCAGCCCGGGACTAGCGGCTTTTGGGGATACGCAGTATTTT. This rearrangement joins TRBV12-3 or TRBV12-4 to TRBJ2-3, with 11 positions matching TRBD2. V lost 6 bases to trimming and J lost 6 bases; unmatched junction nucleotides: 11. CDR3 length equals 16 residues.

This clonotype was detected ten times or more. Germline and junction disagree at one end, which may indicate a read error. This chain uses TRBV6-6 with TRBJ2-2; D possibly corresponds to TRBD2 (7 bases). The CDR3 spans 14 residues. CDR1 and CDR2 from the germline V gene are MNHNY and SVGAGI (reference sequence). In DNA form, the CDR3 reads TGTGCCTGCAGGGGAGGGTCGGTCACCGGGGAGCTGTTTTTT. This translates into CACRGGSVTGELFF.

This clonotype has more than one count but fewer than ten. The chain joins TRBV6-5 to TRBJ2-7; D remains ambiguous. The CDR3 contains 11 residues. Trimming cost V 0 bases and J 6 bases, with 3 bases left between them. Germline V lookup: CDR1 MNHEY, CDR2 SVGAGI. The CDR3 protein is CASSYSGEQYF. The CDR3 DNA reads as TGTGCCAGCAGTTACTCGGGCGAGCAGTACTTC.

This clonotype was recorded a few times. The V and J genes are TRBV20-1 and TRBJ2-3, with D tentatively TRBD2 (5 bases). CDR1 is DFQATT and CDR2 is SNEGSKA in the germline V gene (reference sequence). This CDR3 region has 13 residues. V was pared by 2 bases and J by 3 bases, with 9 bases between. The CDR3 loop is CSARTGNTDTQYF. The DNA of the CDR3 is TGCAGTGCTAGAACGGGGAATACAGATACGCAGTATTTT.

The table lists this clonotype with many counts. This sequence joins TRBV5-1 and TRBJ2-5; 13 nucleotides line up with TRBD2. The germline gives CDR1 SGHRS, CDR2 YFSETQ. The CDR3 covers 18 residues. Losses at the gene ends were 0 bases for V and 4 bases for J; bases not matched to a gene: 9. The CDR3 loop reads CASSLAPGLAGTRETQYF. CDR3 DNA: TGCGCCAGCAGCTTGGCGCCGGGACTAGCGGGAACTCGAGAGACCCAGTACTTC.

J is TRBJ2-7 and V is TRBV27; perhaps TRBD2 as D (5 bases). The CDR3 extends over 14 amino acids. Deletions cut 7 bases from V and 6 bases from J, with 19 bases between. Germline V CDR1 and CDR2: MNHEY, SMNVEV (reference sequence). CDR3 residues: CASTPRVASVEQYF. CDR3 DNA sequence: TGTGCCAGCACCCCCCGGGTAGCGTCGGTCGAGCAGTACTTC.

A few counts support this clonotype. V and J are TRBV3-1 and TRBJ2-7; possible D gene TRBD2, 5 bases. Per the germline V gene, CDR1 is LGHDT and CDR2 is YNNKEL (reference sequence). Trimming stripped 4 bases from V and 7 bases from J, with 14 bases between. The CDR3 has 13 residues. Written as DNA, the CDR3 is TGTGCCAGCAGCCCCGATCCCCGGGGTGAGCAGTACTTC. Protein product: CASSPDPRGEQYF.

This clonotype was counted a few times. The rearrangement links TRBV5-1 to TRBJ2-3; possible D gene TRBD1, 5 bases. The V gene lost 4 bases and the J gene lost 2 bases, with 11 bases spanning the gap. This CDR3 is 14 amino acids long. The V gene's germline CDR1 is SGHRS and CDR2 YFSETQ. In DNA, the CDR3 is TGCGCCAGCAGCCCTCGACAGTTCACAGATACGCAGTATTTT. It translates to CASSPRQFTDTQYF.

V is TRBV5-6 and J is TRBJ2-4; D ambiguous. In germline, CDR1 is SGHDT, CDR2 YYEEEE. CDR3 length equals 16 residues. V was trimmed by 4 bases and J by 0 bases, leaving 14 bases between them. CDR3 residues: CASSHRKNLAKNIQYF. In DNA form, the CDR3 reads TGTGCCAGCAGCCACAGAAAGAACCTAGCCAAAAACATTCAGTACTTC.

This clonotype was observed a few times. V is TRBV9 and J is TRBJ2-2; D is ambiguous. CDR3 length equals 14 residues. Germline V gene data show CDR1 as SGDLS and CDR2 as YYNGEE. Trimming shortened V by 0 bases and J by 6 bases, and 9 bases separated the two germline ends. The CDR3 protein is CASSVARWPGELFF. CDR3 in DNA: TGTGCCAGCAGCGTAGCCCGCTGGCCCGGGGAGCTGTTTTTT.

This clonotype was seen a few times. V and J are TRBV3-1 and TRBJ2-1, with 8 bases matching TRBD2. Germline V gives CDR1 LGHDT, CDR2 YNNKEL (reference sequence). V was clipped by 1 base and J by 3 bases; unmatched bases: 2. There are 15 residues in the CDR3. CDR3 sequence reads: CASSQALADYNEQFF. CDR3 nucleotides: TGTGCCAGCAGCCAAGCACTAGCGGACTACAATGAGCAGTTCTTC.

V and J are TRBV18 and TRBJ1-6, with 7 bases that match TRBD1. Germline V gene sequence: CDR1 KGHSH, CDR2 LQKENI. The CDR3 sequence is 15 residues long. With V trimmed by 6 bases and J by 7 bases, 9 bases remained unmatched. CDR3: CASSSDRVRNSPLHF. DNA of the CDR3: TGTGCCAGCTCGTCAGACAGGGTTAGGAATTCACCCCTCCACTTT.

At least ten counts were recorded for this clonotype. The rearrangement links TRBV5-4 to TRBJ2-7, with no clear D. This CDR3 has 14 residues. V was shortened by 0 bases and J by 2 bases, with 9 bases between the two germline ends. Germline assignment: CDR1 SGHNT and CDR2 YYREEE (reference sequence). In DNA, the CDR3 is TGTGCCAGCAGCTTGGGGACGGATACCTACGAGCAGTACTTC. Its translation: CASSLGTDTYEQYF.